This T cell receptor (beta chain) was sequenced for a study of T cell responses to AZD1222 COVID-19 vaccine. General observations from the study: Two doses of AZD1222 preceded a rise in Spike-specific TCR breadth and depth. The peak T cell response came first, and repertoires were sampled only after it.

V shed 3 bases and J shed 7 bases, with 19 bases lying between them. This CDR3 contains 15 residues. Only one count was recorded for this clone. Its antigen is undetermined. Pooling was applied to second doses at about 4 or about 12 weeks. The method was immunoSEQ multiplex PCR; TCRdb's version includes in-frame clones alone and lacks a portion of them. The sample holds around 190,000 clones; more than 85% are singletons and the top ten take 1.5% to 2%. This specimen was peripheral blood, taken 28 days after the second AZD1222 dose. The V and J genes are TRBV23-1 and TRBJ2-7, with unresolved D. TRBV23-1 is sorted into the ORF group, with uncertain function. The TCR comes from an adult who received the AZD1222 COVID-19 vaccine. CDR3 region: CASSQPQGPTWEQYF. Written as DNA, the CDR3 is TGCGCCAGCAGTCAGCCTCAAGGACCCACTTGGGAGCAGTACTTC.